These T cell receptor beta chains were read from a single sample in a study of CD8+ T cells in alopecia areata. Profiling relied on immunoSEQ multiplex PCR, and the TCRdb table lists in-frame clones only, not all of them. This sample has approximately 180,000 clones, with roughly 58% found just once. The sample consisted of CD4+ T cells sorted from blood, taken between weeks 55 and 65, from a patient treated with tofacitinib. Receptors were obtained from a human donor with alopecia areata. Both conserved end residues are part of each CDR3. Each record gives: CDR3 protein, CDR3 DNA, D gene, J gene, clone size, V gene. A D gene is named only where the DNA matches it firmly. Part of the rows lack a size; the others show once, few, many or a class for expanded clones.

CDR3aa: CASSPSGTGVSPLHF
CDR3nt: TGTGCCAGCAGCCCATCCGGGACAGGGGTGTCACCCCTCCACTTT
d_gene: TRBD1
j_gene: TRBJ1-6
abundance: NA
v_gene: TRBV7-9

CDR3aa: CSVAAAPGQGAYEQYF
CDR3nt: TGCAGCGTCGCGGCGGCCCCGGGACAGGGGGCCTACGAGCAGTACTTC
d_gene: TRBD1
j_gene: TRBJ2-7
abundance: NA
v_gene: TRBV29-1

CDR3aa: CASSRSGTPETQYF
CDR3nt: TGTGCCAGTAGTCGTTCAGGGACCCCGGAGACCCAGTACTTC
d_gene: NA
j_gene: TRBJ2-5
abundance: NA
v_gene: TRBV19

CDR3aa: CASSDRSGQGQVGYTF
CDR3nt: TGTGCCAGCAGTGACCGATCGGGACAGGGGCAAGTGGGCTACACCTTC
d_gene: TRBD1
j_gene: TRBJ1-2
abundance: NA
v_gene: TRBV25-1

CDR3aa: CASSLVLGQETQYF
CDR3nt: TGTGCCAGCAGCTTAGTCCTGGGGCAGGAGACCCAGTACTTC
d_gene: NA
j_gene: TRBJ2-5
abundance: NA
v_gene: TRBV7-9

CDR3aa: CAWRTSGGLQETQYF
CDR3nt: TGTGCCTGGAGGACTAGCGGGGGACTTCAAGAGACCCAGTACTTC
d_gene: TRBD2
j_gene: TRBJ2-5
abundance: NA
v_gene: TRBV30

CDR3aa: CAISADRGRGNTIYF
CDR3nt: TGTGCCATCAGCGCAGACAGGGGTCGTGGAAACACCATATATTTT
d_gene: TRBD1
j_gene: TRBJ1-3
abundance: NA
v_gene: TRBV10-3

CDR3aa: CASSREDSPLHF
CDR3nt: TGTGCCAGCAGCCGAGAGGATTCACCCCTCCACTTT
d_gene: NA
j_gene: TRBJ1-6
abundance: NA
v_gene: TRBV7-9

CDR3aa: CASSFSRNNEQFF
CDR3nt: TGTGCCAGCAGCTTCTCCAGGAACAATGAGCAGTTCTTC
d_gene: NA
j_gene: TRBJ2-1
abundance: few
v_gene: TRBV11-2

CDR3aa: CASSYGANQPQHF
CDR3nt: TGTGCCAGCAGCTACGGGGCTAATCAGCCCCAGCATTTT
d_gene: NA
j_gene: TRBJ1-5
abundance: NA
v_gene: TRBV6-5

CDR3aa: CASSRAGGITDTQYF
CDR3nt: TGCGCCAGCAGTCGGGCGGGGGGCATCACAGATACGCAGTATTTT
d_gene: TRBD2
j_gene: TRBJ2-3
abundance: NA
v_gene: TRBV23-1

CDR3aa: CASSLGNSGTEAFF
CDR3nt: TGTGCCAGCAGCCTTGGTAACAGCGGAACTGAAGCTTTCTTT
d_gene: NA
j_gene: TRBJ1-1
abundance: few
v_gene: TRBV6-5

CDR3aa: CATRGGRELNQPQHF
CDR3nt: TGTGCCACCAGGGGCGGTCGGGAACTAAATCAGCCCCAGCATTTT
d_gene: NA
j_gene: TRBJ1-5
abundance: NA
v_gene: TRBV15

CDR3aa: CASRKDRGTEAFF
CDR3nt: TGTGCCAGCAGGAAAGACAGGGGCACTGAAGCTTTCTTT
d_gene: TRBD1
j_gene: TRBJ1-1
abundance: NA
v_gene: TRBV2